The sequence of this T cell receptor (beta chain) was determined in a study of tumor and adjacent non-tumor tissue in lung cancer. The germline gives CDR1 SGHNT, CDR2 YYREEE (reference sequence). The CDR3 sequence is 17 residues long. Trimming removed 0 bases from V and 2 bases from J, with 17 bases in between. The library came from three nested PCR rounds adapted from ARM-PCR protocols. Using its own MiXCR run on the multiplex PCR reads, TCRdb lists one record per CDR3 protein. The sample carries roughly 150,000 distinct CDR3 sequences, around two thirds recorded once. The template was RNA from unsorted bulk tissue. This clonotype was observed a handful of times.

V usage is TRBV5-4 and J usage is TRBJ2-5; D is undetermined. The sequence derives from a man aged 60-69 years with small cell lung cancer. Sequencing was performed on lung tumor tissue. For the CDR3, the DNA is TGTGCCAGCAGCTTGGATTCTCGGGCCGTAGGTCAAGAGACCCAGTACTTC. Amino acid sequence: CASSLDSRAVGQETQYF.